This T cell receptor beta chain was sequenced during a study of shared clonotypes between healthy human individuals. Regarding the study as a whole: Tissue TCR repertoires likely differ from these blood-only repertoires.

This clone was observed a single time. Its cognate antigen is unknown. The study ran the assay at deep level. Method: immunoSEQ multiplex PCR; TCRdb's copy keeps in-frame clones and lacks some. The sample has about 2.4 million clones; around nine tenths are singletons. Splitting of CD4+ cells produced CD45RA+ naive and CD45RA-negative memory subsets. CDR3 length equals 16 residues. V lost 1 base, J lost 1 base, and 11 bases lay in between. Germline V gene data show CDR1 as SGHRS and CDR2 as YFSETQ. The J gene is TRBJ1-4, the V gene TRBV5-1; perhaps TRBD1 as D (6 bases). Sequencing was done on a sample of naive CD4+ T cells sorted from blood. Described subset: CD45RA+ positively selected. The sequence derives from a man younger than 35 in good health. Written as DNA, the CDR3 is TGCGCCAGCAGCTTGACAGGGTCGGGAACTAATGAAAAACTGTTTTTT. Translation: CASSLTGSGTNEKLFF. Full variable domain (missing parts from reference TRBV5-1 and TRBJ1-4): KAGVTQTPRYLIKTRGQQVTLSCSPISGHRSVSWYQQTPGQGLQFLFEYFSETQRNKGNFPGRFSGRQFSNSRSEMNVSTLELGDSALYLCASSLTGSGTNEKLFFGSGTQLSVL.